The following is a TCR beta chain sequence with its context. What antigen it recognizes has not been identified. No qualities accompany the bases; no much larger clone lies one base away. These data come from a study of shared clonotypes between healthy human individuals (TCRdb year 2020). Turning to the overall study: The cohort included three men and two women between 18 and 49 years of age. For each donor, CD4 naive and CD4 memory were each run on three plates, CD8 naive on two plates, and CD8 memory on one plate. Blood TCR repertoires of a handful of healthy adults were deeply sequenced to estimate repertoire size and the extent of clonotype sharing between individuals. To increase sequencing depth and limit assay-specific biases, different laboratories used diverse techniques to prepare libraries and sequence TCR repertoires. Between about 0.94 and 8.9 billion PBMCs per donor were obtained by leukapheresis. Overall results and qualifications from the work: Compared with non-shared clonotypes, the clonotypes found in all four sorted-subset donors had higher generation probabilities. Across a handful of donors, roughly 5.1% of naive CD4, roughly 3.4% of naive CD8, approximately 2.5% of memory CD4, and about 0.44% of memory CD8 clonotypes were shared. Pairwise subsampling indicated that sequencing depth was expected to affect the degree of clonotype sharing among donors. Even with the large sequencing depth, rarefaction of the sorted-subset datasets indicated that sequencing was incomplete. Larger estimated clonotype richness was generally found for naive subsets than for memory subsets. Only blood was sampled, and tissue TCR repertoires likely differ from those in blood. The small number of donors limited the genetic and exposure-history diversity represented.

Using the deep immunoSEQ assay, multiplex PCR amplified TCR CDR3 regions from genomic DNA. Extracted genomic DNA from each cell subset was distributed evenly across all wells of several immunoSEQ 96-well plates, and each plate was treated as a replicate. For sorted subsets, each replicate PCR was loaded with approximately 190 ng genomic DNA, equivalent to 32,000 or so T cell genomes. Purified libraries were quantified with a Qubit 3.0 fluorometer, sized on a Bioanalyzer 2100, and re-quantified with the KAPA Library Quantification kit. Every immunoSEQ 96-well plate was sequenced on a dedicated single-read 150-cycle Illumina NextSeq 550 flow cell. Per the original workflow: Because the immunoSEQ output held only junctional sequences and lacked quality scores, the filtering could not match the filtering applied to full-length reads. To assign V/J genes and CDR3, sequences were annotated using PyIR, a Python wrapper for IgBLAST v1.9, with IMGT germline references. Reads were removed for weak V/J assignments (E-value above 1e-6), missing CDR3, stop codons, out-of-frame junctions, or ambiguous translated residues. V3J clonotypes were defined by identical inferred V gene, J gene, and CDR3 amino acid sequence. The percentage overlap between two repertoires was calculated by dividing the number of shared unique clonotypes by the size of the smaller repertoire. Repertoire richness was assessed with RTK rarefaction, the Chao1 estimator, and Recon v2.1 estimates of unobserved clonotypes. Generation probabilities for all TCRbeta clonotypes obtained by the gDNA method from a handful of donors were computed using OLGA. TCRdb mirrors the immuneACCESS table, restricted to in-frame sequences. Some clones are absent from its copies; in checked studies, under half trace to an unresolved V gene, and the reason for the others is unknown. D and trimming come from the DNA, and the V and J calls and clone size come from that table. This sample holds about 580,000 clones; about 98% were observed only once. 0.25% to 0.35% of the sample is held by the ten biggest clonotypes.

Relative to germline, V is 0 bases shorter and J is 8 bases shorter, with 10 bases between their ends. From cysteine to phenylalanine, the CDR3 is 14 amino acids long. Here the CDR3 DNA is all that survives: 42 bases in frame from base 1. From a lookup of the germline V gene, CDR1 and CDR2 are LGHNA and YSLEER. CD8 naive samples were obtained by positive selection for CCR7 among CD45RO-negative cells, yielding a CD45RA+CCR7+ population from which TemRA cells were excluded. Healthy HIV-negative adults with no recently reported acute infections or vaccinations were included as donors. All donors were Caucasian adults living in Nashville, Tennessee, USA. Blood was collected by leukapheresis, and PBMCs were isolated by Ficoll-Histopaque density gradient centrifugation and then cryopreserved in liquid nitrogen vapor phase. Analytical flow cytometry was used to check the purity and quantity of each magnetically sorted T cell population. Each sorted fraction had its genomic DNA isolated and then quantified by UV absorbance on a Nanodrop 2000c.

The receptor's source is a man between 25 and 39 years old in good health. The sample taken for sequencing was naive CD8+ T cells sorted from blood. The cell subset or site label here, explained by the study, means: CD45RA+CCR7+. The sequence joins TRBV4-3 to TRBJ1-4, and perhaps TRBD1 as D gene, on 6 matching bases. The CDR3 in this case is CASSQENRVEKLFF. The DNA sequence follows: TGCGCCAGCAGCCAAGAGAACAGGGTCGAAAAACTGTTTTTT.